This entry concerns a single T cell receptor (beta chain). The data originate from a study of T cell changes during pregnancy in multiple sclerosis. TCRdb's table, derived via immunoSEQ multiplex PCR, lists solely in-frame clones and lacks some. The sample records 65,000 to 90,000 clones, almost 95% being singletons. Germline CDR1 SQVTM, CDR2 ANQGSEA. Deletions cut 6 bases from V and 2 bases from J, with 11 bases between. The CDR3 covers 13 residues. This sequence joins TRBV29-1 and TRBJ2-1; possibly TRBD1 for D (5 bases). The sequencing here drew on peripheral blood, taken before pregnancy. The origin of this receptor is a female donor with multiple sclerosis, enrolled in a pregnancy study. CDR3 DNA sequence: TGCAGCGTCAAGAGACAGACCTACAATGAGCAGTTCTTC. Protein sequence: CSVKRQTYNEQFF.